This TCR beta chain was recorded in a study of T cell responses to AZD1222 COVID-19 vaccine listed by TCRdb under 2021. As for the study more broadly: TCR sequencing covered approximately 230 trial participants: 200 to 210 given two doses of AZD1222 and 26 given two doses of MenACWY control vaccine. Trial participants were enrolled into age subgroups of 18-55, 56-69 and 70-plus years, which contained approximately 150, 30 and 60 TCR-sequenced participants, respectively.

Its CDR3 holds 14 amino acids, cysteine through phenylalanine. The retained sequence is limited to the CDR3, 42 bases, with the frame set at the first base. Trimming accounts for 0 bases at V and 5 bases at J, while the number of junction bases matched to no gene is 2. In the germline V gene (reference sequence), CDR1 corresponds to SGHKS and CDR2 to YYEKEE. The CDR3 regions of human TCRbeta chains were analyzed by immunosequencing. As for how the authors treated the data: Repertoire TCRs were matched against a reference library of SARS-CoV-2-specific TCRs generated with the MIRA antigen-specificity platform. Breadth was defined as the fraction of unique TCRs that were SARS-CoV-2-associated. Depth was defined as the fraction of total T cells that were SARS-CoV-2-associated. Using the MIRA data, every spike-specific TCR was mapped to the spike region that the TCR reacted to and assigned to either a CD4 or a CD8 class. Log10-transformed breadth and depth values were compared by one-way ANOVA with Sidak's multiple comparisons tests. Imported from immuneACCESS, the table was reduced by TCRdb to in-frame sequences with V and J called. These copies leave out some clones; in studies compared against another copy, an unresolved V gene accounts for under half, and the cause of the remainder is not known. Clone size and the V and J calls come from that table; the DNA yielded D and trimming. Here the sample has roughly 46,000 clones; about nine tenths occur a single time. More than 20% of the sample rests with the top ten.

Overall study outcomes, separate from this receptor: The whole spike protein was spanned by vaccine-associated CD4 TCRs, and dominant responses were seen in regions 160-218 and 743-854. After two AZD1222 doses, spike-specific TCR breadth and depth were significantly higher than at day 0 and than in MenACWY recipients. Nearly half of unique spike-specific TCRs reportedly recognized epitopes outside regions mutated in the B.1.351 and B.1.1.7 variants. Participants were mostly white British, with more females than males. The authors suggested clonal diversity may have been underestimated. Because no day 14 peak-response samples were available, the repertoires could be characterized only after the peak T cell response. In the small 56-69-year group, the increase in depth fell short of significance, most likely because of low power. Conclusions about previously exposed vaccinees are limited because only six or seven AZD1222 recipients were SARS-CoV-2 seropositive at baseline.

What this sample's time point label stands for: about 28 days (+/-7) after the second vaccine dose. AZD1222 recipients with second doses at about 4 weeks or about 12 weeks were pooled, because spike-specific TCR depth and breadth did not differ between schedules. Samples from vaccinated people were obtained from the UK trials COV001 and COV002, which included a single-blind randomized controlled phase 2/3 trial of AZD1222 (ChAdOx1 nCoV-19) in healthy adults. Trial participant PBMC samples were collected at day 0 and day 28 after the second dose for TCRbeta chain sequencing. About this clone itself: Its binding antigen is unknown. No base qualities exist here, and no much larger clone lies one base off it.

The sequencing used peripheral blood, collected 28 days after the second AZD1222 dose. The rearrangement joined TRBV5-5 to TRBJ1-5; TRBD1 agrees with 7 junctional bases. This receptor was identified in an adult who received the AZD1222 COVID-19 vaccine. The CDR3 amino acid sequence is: CASSLVGTDQPQHF. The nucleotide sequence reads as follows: TGTGCCAGCAGCTTGGTTGGGACAGATCAGCCCCAGCATTTT.